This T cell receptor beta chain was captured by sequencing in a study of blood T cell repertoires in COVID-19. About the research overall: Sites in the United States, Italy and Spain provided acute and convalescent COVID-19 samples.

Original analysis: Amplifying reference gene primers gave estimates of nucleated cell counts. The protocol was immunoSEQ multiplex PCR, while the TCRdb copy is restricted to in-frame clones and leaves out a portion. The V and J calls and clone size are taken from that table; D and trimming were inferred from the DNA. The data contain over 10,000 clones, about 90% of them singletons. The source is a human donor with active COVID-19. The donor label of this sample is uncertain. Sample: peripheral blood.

Here the CDR3 reads CASSLDGASNSPLHF. The CDR3 region has the DNA TGCGCCAGCAGCTTGGATGGGGCTTCAAATTCACCCCTCCACTTT. This chain uses TRBV5-1 with TRBJ1-6; a weak D match, TRBD1 (5 bases). CDR3 length: 15 residues. Germline V gene lookup returns CDR1 SGHRS and CDR2 YFSETQ. V was trimmed by 0 bases and J by 7 bases, leaving 11 bases between them.